A single sample is the source of the 5 T cell receptor beta chains below, sequenced in a study of multiple sclerosis patients with progressive multifocal leukoencephalopathy. Time point specified: roughly 6 months of natalizumab therapy. Sequencing used immunoSEQ multiplex PCR; TCRdb keeps in-frame clones, though not all of them. The sample carries some 31,000 clones, over 85% recorded once. The sequencing here drew on PBMCs, taken from a patient treated with natalizumab. These receptors were taken from a human donor with multiple sclerosis.

The genes are TRBV10-3 and TRBJ2-5; TRBD2 matches 15 bases. This CDR3 contains 19 residues. Germline CDR1 ENHRY, CDR2 SYGVKD. Losses at the gene ends were 4 bases for V and 5 bases for J; bases not matched to a gene: 14. The CDR3 is CAISGYTPGLAGGEETQYF. The CDR3 DNA sequence: TGTGCCATCAGTGGGTACACGCCGGGACTAGCGGGAGGTGAGGAGACCCAGTACTTC.

This chain connects TRBV6-1 to TRBJ1-1, with D unresolved. Germline-derived CDR1 and CDR2 are MNHNS and SASEGT. CDR3 length equals 13 residues. V lost 7 bases and J lost 4, with 13 bases in between. CDR3 region: CASIPPRFTEAFF. The CDR3, as DNA: TGTGCCAGCATCCCCCCCAGATTCACTGAAGCTTTCTTT.

This clone has a single count. V and J are TRBV29-1 and TRBJ2-7; D might be TRBD1 (6 bases). From germline, CDR1 is SQVTM and CDR2 ANQGSEA. CDR3 length: 13 residues. The V end was cut by 6 bases, the J end by 4 bases, with 16 bases between. CDR3 DNA: TGCAGCGTAAAGACAGGACTGGTTTACGAGCAGTACTTC. Amino acid sequence: CSVKTGLVYEQYF.

The V call is TRBV9, the J call TRBJ2-5; D is unresolved. V gave up 4 bases and J gave up 4 bases, with 11 bases separating them. Per germline, CDR1 SGDLS and CDR2 YYNGEE. This CDR3 comprises 13 residues. DNA for the CDR3: TGTGCCAGCAGCCAAAGGACGTTAGAGACCCAGTACTTC. Translating gives CASSQRTLETQYF.

This chain uses TRBV19 with TRBJ2-1; D call uncertain. Germline V gene sequence: CDR1 LNHDA, CDR2 SQIVND (reference sequence). The germline V and J ends were trimmed by 1 base and 6 bases, with 1 base remaining between them. The CDR3 is made up of 11 amino acids. The CDR3: CASSIANEQFF. The CDR3 DNA is TGTGCCAGTAGTATAGCCAATGAGCAGTTCTTC. Looking up the rest from reference TRBV19 and TRBJ2-1 gives the full variable domain: DGGITQSPKYLFRKEGQNVTLSCEQNLNHDAMYWYRQDPGQGLRLIYYSQIVNDFQKGDIAEGYSVSREKKESFPLTVTSAQKNPTAFYLCASSIANEQFFGPGTRLTVL.